This TCR beta chain was identified in a study of blood T cells in healthy people across ages. Primed by a sample-barcoded 5' primer and a J-beta primer mix, a second PCR proceeded for 7 to 11 cycles. There were at least 2.5 million CDR3-containing paired-end reads obtained from each sample. TCRdb itself ran the 5' RACE reads through MiXCR, one entry per CDR3 protein. Among 1.5 million to 2 million distinct CDR3 sequences listed, 28% were seen once. This CDR3 contains 16 residues. Germline CDR1 and CDR2: LNHNV and YYDKDF (reference sequence). Trimming cost V 0 bases and J 3 bases, with 13 bases left between them. In its sample, this clonotype was seen a few times.

The chain combines TRBV15 with TRBJ2-3; D unresolved. Sequences were obtained from blood. The receptor was derived from a woman aged 25 to 39 in good health. The DNA for the CDR3 is TGTGCCACCAGCAGAGATTCGCCGGTGGCAACAGATACGCAGTATTTT. Translating it yields CATSRDSPVATDTQYF. Based on the CDR3 plus reference TRBV15 and TRBJ2-3, the full variable domain is DAMVIQNPRYQVTQFGKPVTLSCSQTLNHNVMYWYQQKSSQAPKLLFHYYDKDFNNEADTPDNFQSRRPNTSFCFLDIRSPGLGDTAMYLCATSRDSPVATDTQYFGPGTRLTVL.